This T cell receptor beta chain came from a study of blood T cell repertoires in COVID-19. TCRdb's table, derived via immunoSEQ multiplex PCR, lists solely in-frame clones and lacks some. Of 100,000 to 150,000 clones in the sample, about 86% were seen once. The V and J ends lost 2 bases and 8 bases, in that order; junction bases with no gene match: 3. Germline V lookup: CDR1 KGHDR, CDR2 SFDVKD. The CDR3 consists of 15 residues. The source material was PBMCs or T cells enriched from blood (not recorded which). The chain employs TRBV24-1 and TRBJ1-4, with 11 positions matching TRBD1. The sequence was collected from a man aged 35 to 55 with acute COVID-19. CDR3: CATSDSGTGGEKLFF. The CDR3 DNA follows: TGTGCCACCAGTGATTCCGGGACAGGGGGAGAAAAACTGTTTTTT.